The rows below give T cell receptor beta chains drawn from one sample of a study of T cells in Graves' hyperthyroidism and ophthalmopathy. Each CDR3 protein gets one entry after TCRdb re-called the multiplex PCR reads with MiXCR. The sample holds about 420,000 distinct CDR3 sequences; roughly 15% are singletons and the top ten take about 5%. The sequenced sample consisted of blood. These receptors were collected from a woman aged 18-30 years with Graves' hyperthyroidism. CDR3s leave out the opening cysteine and the closing phenylalanine or tryptophan. Rows may omit the clone size; those that give it use once, few, many or a size class.

>many|TRBV20-1|TRBJ2-1
SAKTFRGGLDNEQF
>.|TRBV7-6|TRBJ1-1
ASSLVFSNTEAF
>many|TRBV2|TRBJ1-1
ASSAGFTNTEAF
>few|TRBV9|TRBJ2-5
ASSDPWTGGQETQY
>.|TRBV5-8|TRBJ2-2
ASSSKQWEEYTGELF
>.|TRBV7-9|TRBJ2-7
ASSLSVAGEKDEQY
>.|TRBV19|TRBJ2-1
ASIGGGLNNEQF
>many|TRBV5-1|TRBJ2-3
ASSFRAGATDTQY
>many|TRBV28|TRBJ2-7
ASSQPQGSYEQY
>many|TRBV7-3|TRBJ1-1
ASSLGGPEAF
>few|TRBV5-6|TRBJ2-1
ASSVRDEQF
>.|TRBV12-3/TRBV12-4|TRBJ1-5
ASSIRNQPQH
>.|TRBV6-1|TRBJ1-2
ASSGTTNYGYT
>few|TRBV6-1|TRBJ1-5
ASSDRAGGNQPQH
>many|TRBV4-1|TRBJ2-1
ASSQDRASGSDEQF
>many|TRBV27|TRBJ2-5
ASSRRSEGETQY
>many|TRBV20-1|TRBJ1-2
SATIPDGSYT
>few|TRBV27|TRBJ2-7
ASSLYGGRAQKSYEQY
>few|TRBV6-1|TRBJ2-1
ASGRGTGDYNEQF
>many|TRBV24-1|TRBJ2-5
ATSDRDRDLGETQY
>many|TRBV12-3/TRBV12-4|TRBJ2-1
ASSSRQGMNEQF
>many|TRBV11-3|TRBJ2-2
ASSLEPGTGELF
>many|TRBV2|TRBJ2-3
ASSEVAGTDTQY
>.|TRBV30|TRBJ2-1
AWSPTLAGGTNEQF